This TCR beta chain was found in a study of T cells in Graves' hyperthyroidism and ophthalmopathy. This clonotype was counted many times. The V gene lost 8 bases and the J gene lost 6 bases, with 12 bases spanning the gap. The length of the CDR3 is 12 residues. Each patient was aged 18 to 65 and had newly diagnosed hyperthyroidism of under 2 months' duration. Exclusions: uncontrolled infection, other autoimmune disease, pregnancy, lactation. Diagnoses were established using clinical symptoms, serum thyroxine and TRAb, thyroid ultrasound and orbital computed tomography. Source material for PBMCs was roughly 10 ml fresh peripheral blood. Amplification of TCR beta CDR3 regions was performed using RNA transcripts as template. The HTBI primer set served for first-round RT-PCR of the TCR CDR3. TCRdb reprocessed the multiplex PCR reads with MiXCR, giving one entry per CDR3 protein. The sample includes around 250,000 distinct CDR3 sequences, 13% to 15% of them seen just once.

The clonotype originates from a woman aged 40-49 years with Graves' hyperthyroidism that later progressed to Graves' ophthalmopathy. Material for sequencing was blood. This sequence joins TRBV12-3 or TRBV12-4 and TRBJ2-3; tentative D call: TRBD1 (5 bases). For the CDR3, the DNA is TGTGCCAGCGGAGTTGGGGCGGATACGCAGTATTTT. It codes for CASGVGADTQYF.